The entry that follows covers one T cell receptor (beta chain) sequence. The data derive from a study of Graves' ophthalmopathy and Graves' hyperthyroidism. Excluded: other autoimmune disease, uncontrolled infection, pregnancy or lactation. Trimming stripped 5 bases from V and 3 bases from J, with 14 bases between. In germline, CDR1 is MNHNS, CDR2 SASEGT. This CDR3 is 15 amino acids long. Researchers took RNA transcripts and amplified TCR beta CDR3 regions from them. Second-round multiplex PCR came after first-round RT-PCR with HTBI primers. TCRdb reprocessed the multiplex PCR reads with MiXCR, giving one entry per CDR3 protein. Here the sample spans around 1.1 million distinct CDR3 sequences, 35% to 40% being singletons.

The receptor was derived from an adult man with Graves' hyperthyroidism. Sequenced: peripheral blood or thyroid tissue (not recorded which). The genes are TRBV6-1 and TRBJ1-5; possibly TRBD1 for D (6 bases). The CDR3 is CASSRLGGANQPQHF. The DNA for the CDR3 is TGTGCCAGCAGTCGCTTGGGGGGGGCCAATCAGCCCCAGCATTTT.